What follows are 27 T cell receptor beta chains derived from one specimen sequenced in a study of blood T cell repertoires in COVID-19. The method was immunoSEQ multiplex PCR; TCRdb's version includes in-frame clones alone and lacks a portion of them. The data hold about 220,000 clones, with approximately 83% observed a single time. The sequencing input was PBMCs or T cells enriched from blood (not recorded which). The receptor source for this set is a woman in her sixties who had recovered from COVID-19.

V usage is TRBV9 and J usage is TRBJ1-6; perhaps TRBD1 as D (5 bases). CDR1 SGDLS and CDR2 YYNGEE come from the germline V gene. This CDR3 is 14 amino acids long. Trimming stripped 2 bases from V and 6 bases from J, with 9 bases between. In DNA form, the CDR3 reads TGTGCCAGCAGCGTGACTCAGGGTAATTCACCCCTCCACTTT. Amino acid sequence: CASSVTQGNSPLHF.

The gene calls are TRBV5-8 and TRBJ1-5, with 8 bases matching TRBD1. CDR1 is SGHTS and CDR2 is YDEGEE in the germline V gene. CDR3 length: 17 residues. Unmatched junction bases numbered 8, after V lost 0 bases and J lost 3 bases. Here the CDR3 reads CASSLGTGQEYNQPQHF. CDR3 coding DNA: TGTGCCAGCAGCTTGGGAACGGGACAGGAATACAATCAGCCCCAGCATTTT. Filled out from reference TRBV5-8 and TRBJ1-5, the complete variable domain reads EAGVTQSPTHLIKTRGQQATLRCSPISGHTSVYWYQQALGLGLQFLLWYDEGEERNRGNFPPRFSGRQFPNYSSELNVNALELEDSALYLCASSLGTGQEYNQPQHFGDGTRLSIL.

This chain connects TRBV27 to TRBJ1-1; D not resolved. Germline values: CDR1 MNHEY, CDR2 SMNVEV (reference sequence). There are 14 residues in the CDR3. V shed 8 bases and J shed 5 bases, with 18 bases lying between them. The CDR3, as DNA: TGTGCCAGCCACAGAGGAGGCGGCGGTACTGAAGCTTTCTTT. Its translation: CASHRGGGGTEAFF.

V is TRBV13 and J is TRBJ2-1; 11 positions match TRBD2. Germline-derived CDR1 and CDR2 are PRHDT and FYEKMQ (reference sequence). This CDR3 contains 15 residues. V gave up 6 bases and J gave up 8 bases; unmatched junction bases: 9. The CDR3 reads CASRNLAGGKDEQFF. The CDR3, as DNA: TGTGCCAGCAGAAATCTAGCGGGAGGAAAGGATGAGCAGTTCTTC.

The V and J genes are TRBV5-1 and TRBJ1-3, with 9 bases lining up with TRBD1. From germline, CDR1 is SGHRS and CDR2 YFSETQ. The ends lost 3 bases at V and 6 bases at J; junction bases unmatched: 7. The CDR3 is 15 amino acids. Here the CDR3 DNA reads TGCGCCAGCAGCTGGAACGGGGACAGGGAAAACACCATATATTTT. Protein: CASSWNGDRENTIYF.

The chain combines TRBV9 with TRBJ1-2; 7 nucleotides align to TRBD1. V shed 3 bases and J 4 bases; nucleotides not matched to a gene: 15. Germline CDR1 is SGDLS and CDR2 is YYNGEE. The CDR3 runs to 17 residues. CDR3 region: CASSARRSGQSLYGYTF. CDR3 bases: TGTGCCAGCAGCGCCCGCCGTTCGGGACAGTCTCTCTATGGCTACACCTTC. The whole variable domain, filled in from reference TRBV9 and TRBJ1-2, reads DSGVTQTPKHLITATGQRVTLRCSPRSGDLSVYWYQQSLDQGLQFLIQYYNGEERAKGNILERFSAQQFPDLHSELNLSSLELGDSALYFCASSARRSGQSLYGYTFGSGTRLTVV.

V gene TRBV5-1 combines with J gene TRBJ2-7, with 9 bases fitting TRBD1. The trim removed 0 bases at V and 5 bases at J, leaving 9 bases unmatched. Germline CDR1 is SGHRS and CDR2 is YFSETQ. CDR3 length: 16 amino acids. CDR3 in amino acids: CASSLDGGQGTNEQYF. CDR3 DNA: TGCGCCAGCAGCTTGGATGGGGGACAGGGTACTAACGAGCAGTACTTC.

This clone appeared a single time. V usage is TRBV7-8 and J usage is TRBJ2-1; 12 bases fit TRBD2. Trimming at V came to 0 bases and at J to 7 bases, leaving 1 base not matched to a gene. Looked up from germline, CDR1 is SGHVS and CDR2 is FQNEAQ. The length of the CDR3 is 15 residues. The CDR3 DNA follows: TGTGCCAGCAGCTTAGCGACTAGCGGGGGAAATGAGCAGTTCTTC. Translation: CASSLATSGGNEQFF.

V is TRBV12-3 or TRBV12-4 and J is TRBJ2-1, with 7 bases matching TRBD1. This CDR3 is built from 13 residues. V dropped 8 bases and J dropped 6; count of bases not matched to a gene: 7. CDR3 in amino acids: CASALGQSNEQFF. CDR3 coding DNA: TGTGCCAGCGCCTTGGGACAGTCCAATGAGCAGTTCTTC.

The rearrangement links TRBV5-1 to TRBJ2-3; 8 bases line up with TRBD2. The CDR3 has 13 residues. Germline V lookup: CDR1 SGHRS, CDR2 YFSETQ. V shed 7 bases and J 4 bases; nucleotides not matched to a gene: 5. CDR3 DNA: TGCGCCAGCGGACGGGGGGGCGCAGATACGCAGTATTTT. Encoded protein: CASGRGGADTQYF.

This clone was detected only a few times. The CDR3 reads CASSYTGSTDTQYF. The CDR3 DNA follows: TGTGCCAGCAGCTATACAGGAAGCACAGATACGCAGTATTTT. J is TRBJ2-3 and V is TRBV25-1, with D possibly TRBD1 on 5 matching bases. Trimming took off 6 bases at V and 0 bases at J, with 10 bases between the two ends. Germline CDR1 is MGHDK and CDR2 is SYGVNS. This CDR3 has 14 amino acids. Combining the CDR3 with reference TRBV25-1 and TRBJ2-3 gives the whole variable domain EADIYQTPRYLVIGTGKKITLECSQTMGHDKMYWYQQDPGMELHLIHYSYGVNSTEKGDLSSESTVSRIRTEHFPLTLESARPSHTSQYLCASSYTGSTDTQYFGPGTRLTVL.

On this clone: The same CDR3 also results from other DNA sequences found in this sample. This rearrangement joins TRBV25-1 to TRBJ2-1; 8 nucleotides agree with TRBD2. V trimming: 3 bases; J trimming: 4 bases; junction bases outside the gene matches: 2. The CDR3 is 14 residues long. Germline V gives CDR1 MGHDK, CDR2 SYGVNS. CDR3 residues: CASSDQRGYNEQFF. The CDR3, as DNA: TGTGCCAGCAGTGACCAGCGGGGGTACAATGAGCAGTTCTTC.

The V gene is TRBV30, the J gene TRBJ1-1, with no clear D. This CDR3 has 14 amino acids. CDR1 and CDR2 from the germline V gene are GTSNPN and SVGIG (reference sequence). Trimming took 0 bases from V and 7 from J, leaving 15 bases between them. The CDR3 region has the DNA TGTGCCTGGAGTGTTACCCACGAAAACGGTGAAGCTTTCTTT. As protein: CAWSVTHENGEAFF. Supplemented by reference TRBV30 and TRBJ1-1, the full variable domain reads SQTIHQWPATLVQPVGSPLSLECTVEGTSNPNLYWYRQAAGRGLQLLFYSVGIGQISSEVPQNLSASRPQDRQFILSSKKLLLSDSGFYLCAWSVTHENGEAFFGQGTRLTVV.

The rearrangement links TRBV5-3 to TRBJ2-1; TRBD1 matches at 11 bases. TRBV5-3 is an ORF; its function is uncertain. This CDR3 contains 18 residues. The V segment lost 6 bases and the J segment 8 bases; nucleotides outside the gene matches: 19. The CDR3 region has the DNA TGTGCCAGAAAAACCGAAAGTAATAGGACAGGGGGCATTCATGAGCAGTTCTTC. Translating gives CARKTESNRTGGIHEQFF.

The chain joins TRBV19 to TRBJ2-1, with D maybe TRBD1 (5 bases). The V end lost 0 bases, the J end lost 4 bases, and 10 bases lay between the germline ends. CDR1 is LNHDA and CDR2 is SQIVND in the germline V gene (reference sequence). CDR3 length equals 15 residues. The CDR3 is CASSIEGVRYNEQFF. DNA of the CDR3: TGTGCCAGTAGTATAGAAGGGGTTCGGTACAATGAGCAGTTCTTC.

The CDR3: CAWSTGSGVLVANNEQFF. The CDR3 DNA follows: TGTGCCTGGTCAACGGGTAGCGGGGTCCTCGTCGCTAACAATGAGCAGTTCTTC. V and J are TRBV30 and TRBJ2-1; 8 nucleotides align to TRBD2. Germline V gives CDR1 GTSNPN, CDR2 SVGIG (reference sequence). The CDR3 is made up of 18 amino acids. V lost 5 bases, J lost 5 bases, and 20 bases stayed unmatched.

This chain connects TRBV7-2 to TRBJ2-1, with 11 bases that match TRBD2. There are 15 residues in the CDR3. V trimming: 7 bases; J trimming: 8 bases; junction bases outside the gene matches: 10. Germline V lookup: CDR1 SGHTA, CDR2 FQGNSA. The CDR3 region is CASTRSSGGDDEQFF. CDR3 in DNA: TGTGCCAGCACCCGAAGTAGCGGGGGGGATGATGAGCAGTTCTTC.

This sequence joins TRBV3-1 (or the pseudogene TRBV3-2) and TRBJ2-1; TRBD2 agrees at 10 bases. Looked up from germline, CDR1 is LGHDT and CDR2 is YNNKEL (reference sequence). This CDR3 comprises 13 residues. With V trimmed by 3 bases and J by 9 bases, 2 bases remained unmatched. CDR3 protein: CASSHSSGGEQFF. CDR3 in DNA: TGTGCCAGCAGCCATTCTAGCGGGGGTGAGCAGTTCTTC.

This rearrangement joins TRBV5-1 to TRBJ2-1, with 7 bases identical to TRBD1. With 6 bases clipped from V and 10 bases from J, the junction kept 7 bases outside the gene matches. This CDR3 is built from 12 residues. CDR1 is SGHRS, CDR2 YFSETQ, per germline. This CDR3 reads CASNPTTGEQFF. Written as DNA, the CDR3 is TGCGCCAGCAACCCAACGACAGGGGAGCAGTTCTTC.

The chain recombines TRBV19 with TRBJ2-1, with D maybe TRBD2 (5 bases). The CDR3 spans 12 residues. Deletions cut 4 bases from V and 7 bases from J, with 8 bases between. Germline V gene data show CDR1 as LNHDA and CDR2 as SQIVND (reference sequence). CDR3 loop: CASSNGENEQFF. The CDR3 nucleotides read TGTGCCAGTAGTAACGGGGAGAATGAGCAGTTCTTC. Supplemented by reference TRBV19 and TRBJ2-1, the full variable domain reads DGGITQSPKYLFRKEGQNVTLSCEQNLNHDAMYWYRQDPGQGLRLIYYSQIVNDFQKGDIAEGYSVSREKKESFPLTVTSAQKNPTAFYLCASSNGENEQFFGPGTRLTVL.

J is TRBJ2-5 and V is TRBV6-7, with TRBD1 matching 9 bases. TRBV6-7 is designated an ORF whose function remains uncertain. This CDR3 comprises 17 residues. The V segment lost 2 bases and the J segment 5 bases; nucleotides outside the gene matches: 12. CDR3 DNA sequence: TGTGCCAGCAGTTACCAGGGGACAGGGATATCACCGGAGACCCAGTACTTC. This sequence encodes CASSYQGTGISPETQYF.

The V and J genes are TRBV6-5 and TRBJ2-7; TRBD2 matches at 11 bases. From germline, CDR1 is MNHEY and CDR2 SVGAGI. This CDR3 is built from 15 residues. Losses at the gene ends were 6 bases for V and 4 bases for J; bases not matched to a gene: 8. As DNA, the CDR3 is TGTGCCAGCAGCCTCCTAGCGGGGGGTCCTTACGAGCAGTACTTC. It specifies CASSLLAGGPYEQYF.

The chain links TRBV7-2 to TRBJ2-6, with 9 positions matching TRBD1. V lost 5 bases and J lost 4; bases outside the gene matches: 6. This CDR3 is built from 16 residues. CDR1 is SGHTA and CDR2 is FQGNSA in the germline V gene. CDR3 coding DNA: TGTGCCAGCAGCCTGGGGACAGGGCCCGGGGCCAACGTCCTGACTTTC. Protein: CASSLGTGPGANVLTF. The full variable domain, in which reference TRBV7-2 and TRBJ2-6 provide the parts outside the CDR3, is GAGVSQSPSNKVTEKGKDVELRCDPISGHTALYWYRQSLGQGLEFLIYFQGNSAPDKSGLPSDRFSAERTGGSVSTLTIQRTQQEDSAVYLCASSLGTGPGANVLTFGAGSRLTVL.

The chain has TRBV5-6 and TRBJ1-5, with a tentative D call TRBD1 (5 bases). This CDR3 region has 18 residues. Trimming shortened V by 3 bases and J by 5 bases, and 24 bases separated the two germline ends. The germline CDR1 and CDR2 sequences are SGHDT and YYEEEE. As DNA, the CDR3 is TGTGCCAGCAGCTCCCGTTACGGCAGCAGGGTTGAGGATCAGCCCCAGCATTTT. As protein: CASSSRYGSRVEDQPQHF.

V gene TRBV18 combines with J gene TRBJ1-3; D might be TRBD1 (5 bases). CDR1 and CDR2 from the germline V gene are KGHSH and LQKENI. CDR3 length: 16 amino acids. V lost 2 bases, J lost 1 base, and 12 bases lay in between. The CDR3 sequence: CASSPYDGGSGNTIYF. CDR3 bases: TGTGCCAGCTCACCATACGACGGGGGATCTGGAAACACCATATATTTT.

V usage is TRBV5-6 and J usage is TRBJ2-7, with 7 bases lining up with TRBD1. J gave up 10 bases and V 4 bases, and 5 bases lay outside the gene matches. The CDR3 spans 11 residues. Germline V CDR1 and CDR2: SGHDT, YYEEEE. The CDR3 loop is CASSVTGDQYF. The CDR3 nucleotides are TGTGCCAGCAGCGTTACAGGGGACCAGTACTTC.

This chain uses TRBV5-4 with TRBJ2-7; 12 nucleotides agree with TRBD2. V shed 0 bases and J 2 bases; nucleotides not matched to a gene: 3. This CDR3 has 16 residues. Germline CDR1 SGHNT, CDR2 YYREEE (reference sequence). This CDR3 is CASSLGRTSGTYEQYF. CDR3 in DNA: TGTGCCAGCAGCTTGGGAAGGACTAGCGGGACCTACGAGCAGTACTTC. Supplemented by reference TRBV5-4 and TRBJ2-7, the full variable domain reads ETGVTQSPTHLIKTRGQQVTLRCSSQSGHNTVSWYQQALGQGPQFIFQYYREEENGRGNFPPRFSGLQFPNYSSELNVNALELDDSALYLCASSLGRTSGTYEQYFGPGTRLTVT.